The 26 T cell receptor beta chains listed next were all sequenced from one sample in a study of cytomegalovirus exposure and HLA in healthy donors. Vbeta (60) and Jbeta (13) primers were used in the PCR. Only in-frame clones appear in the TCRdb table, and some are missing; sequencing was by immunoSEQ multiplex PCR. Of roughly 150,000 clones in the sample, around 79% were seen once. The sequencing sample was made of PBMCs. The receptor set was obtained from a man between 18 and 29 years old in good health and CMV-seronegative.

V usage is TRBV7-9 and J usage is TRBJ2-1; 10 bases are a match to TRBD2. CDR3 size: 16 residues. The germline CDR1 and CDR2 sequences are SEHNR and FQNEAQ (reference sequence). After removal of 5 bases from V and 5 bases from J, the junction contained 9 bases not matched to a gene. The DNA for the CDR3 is TGTGCCAGCAGCGCTTGGAGGACTAGCGGAGACAATGAGCAGTTCTTC. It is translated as CASSAWRTSGDNEQFF. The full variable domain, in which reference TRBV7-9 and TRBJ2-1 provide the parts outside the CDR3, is DTGVSQNPRHKITKRGQNVTFRCDPISEHNRLYWYRQTLGQGPEFLTYFQNEAQLEKSRLLSDRFSAERPKGSFSTLEIQRTEQGDSAMYLCASSAWRTSGDNEQFFGPGTRLTVL.

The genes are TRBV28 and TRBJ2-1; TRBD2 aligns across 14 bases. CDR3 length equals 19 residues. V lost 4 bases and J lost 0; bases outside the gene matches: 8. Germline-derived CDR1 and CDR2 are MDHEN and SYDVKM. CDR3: CASSSGTSGSKGSYNEQFF. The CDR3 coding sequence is TGTGCCAGCAGTTCAGGGACTAGCGGGAGTAAAGGCTCCTACAATGAGCAGTTCTTC. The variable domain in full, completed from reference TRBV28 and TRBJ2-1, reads DVKVTQSSRYLVKRTGEKVFLECVQDMDHENMFWYRQDPGLGLRLIYFSYDVKMKEKGDIPEGYSVSREKKERFSLILESASTNQTSMYLCASSSGTSGSKGSYNEQFFGPGTRLTVL.

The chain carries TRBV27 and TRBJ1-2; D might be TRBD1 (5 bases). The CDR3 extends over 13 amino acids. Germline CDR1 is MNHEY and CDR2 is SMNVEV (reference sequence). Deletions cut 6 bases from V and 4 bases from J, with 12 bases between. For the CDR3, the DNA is TGTGCCAGCAGCCCTGGGGCTTTCTATGGCTACACCTTC. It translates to CASSPGAFYGYTF.

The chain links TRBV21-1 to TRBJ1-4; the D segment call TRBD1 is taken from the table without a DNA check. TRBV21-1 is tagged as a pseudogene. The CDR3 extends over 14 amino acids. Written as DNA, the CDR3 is TGTGCCAGCAGCAAGCCAGCAACTAATGAAAAACTGTTTTTT. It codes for CASSKPATNEKLFF.

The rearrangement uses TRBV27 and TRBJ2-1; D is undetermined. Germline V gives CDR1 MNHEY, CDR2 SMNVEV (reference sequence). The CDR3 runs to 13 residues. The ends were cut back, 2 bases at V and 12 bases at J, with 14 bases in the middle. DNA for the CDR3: TGTGCCAGCAGTTTAGCGTCCAAATCAGGGCAGTTCTTC. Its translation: CASSLASKSGQFF.

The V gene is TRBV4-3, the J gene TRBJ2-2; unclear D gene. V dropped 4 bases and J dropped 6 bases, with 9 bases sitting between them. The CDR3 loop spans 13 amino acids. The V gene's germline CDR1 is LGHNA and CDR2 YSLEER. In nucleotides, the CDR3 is TGCGCCAGCAGCCTCCTACGGTCCGGGGAGCTGTTTTTT. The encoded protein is CASSLLRSGELFF.

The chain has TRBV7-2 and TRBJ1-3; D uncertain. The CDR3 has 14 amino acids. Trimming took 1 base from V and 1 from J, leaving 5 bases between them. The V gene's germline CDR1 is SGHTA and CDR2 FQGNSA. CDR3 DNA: TGTGCCAGCAGCTTAGGAGATTCTGGAAACACCATATATTTT. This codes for CASSLGDSGNTIYF.

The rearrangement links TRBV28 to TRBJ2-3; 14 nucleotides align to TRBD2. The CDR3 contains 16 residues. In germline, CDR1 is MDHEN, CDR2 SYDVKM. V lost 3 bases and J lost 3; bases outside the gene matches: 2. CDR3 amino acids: CASSLGLAGETDTQYF. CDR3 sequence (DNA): TGTGCCAGCAGTTTGGGACTAGCGGGAGAGACAGATACGCAGTATTTT.

This chain's CDR3 is CASSLDRVSETQYF. The CDR3 coding sequence is TGTGCCAGCAGCTTGGACAGGGTCAGCGAGACCCAGTACTTC. The genes are TRBV7-9 and TRBJ2-5, with 8 bases aligning to TRBD1. V dropped 3 bases and J dropped 5; count of bases not matched to a gene: 5. Germline CDR1 is SEHNR and CDR2 is FQNEAQ (reference sequence). The CDR3 has 14 residues.

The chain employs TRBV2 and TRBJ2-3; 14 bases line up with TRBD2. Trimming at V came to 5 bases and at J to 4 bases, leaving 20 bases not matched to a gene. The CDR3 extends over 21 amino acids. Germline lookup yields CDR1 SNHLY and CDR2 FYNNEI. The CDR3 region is CASSRTGTGTSGSVFPDTQYF. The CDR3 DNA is TGTGCCAGCAGTCGGACCGGGACAGGGACTAGCGGGAGTGTTTTTCCAGATACGCAGTATTTT.

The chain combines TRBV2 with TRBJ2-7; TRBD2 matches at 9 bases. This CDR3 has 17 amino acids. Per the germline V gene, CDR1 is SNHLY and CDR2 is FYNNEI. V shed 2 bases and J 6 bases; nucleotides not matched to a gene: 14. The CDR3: CASSELVAGDMGGEQYF. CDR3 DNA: TGTGCCAGCAGTGAATTAGTAGCGGGAGACATGGGGGGCGAGCAGTACTTC.

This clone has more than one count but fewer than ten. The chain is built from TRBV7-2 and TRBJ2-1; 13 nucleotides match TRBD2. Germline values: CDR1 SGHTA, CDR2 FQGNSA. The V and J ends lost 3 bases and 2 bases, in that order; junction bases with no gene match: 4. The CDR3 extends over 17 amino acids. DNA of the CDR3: TGTGCCAGCAGCTTTGGACTAGCGGGAGAGACCTACAATGAGCAGTTCTTC. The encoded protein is CASSFGLAGETYNEQFF.

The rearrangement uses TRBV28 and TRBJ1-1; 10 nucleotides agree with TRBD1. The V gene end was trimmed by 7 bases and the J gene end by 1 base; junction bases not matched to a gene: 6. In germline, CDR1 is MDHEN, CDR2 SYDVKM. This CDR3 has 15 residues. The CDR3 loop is CASIIDRGRNTEAFF. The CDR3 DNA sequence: TGTGCCAGCATAATCGACAGGGGGCGGAACACTGAAGCTTTCTTT.

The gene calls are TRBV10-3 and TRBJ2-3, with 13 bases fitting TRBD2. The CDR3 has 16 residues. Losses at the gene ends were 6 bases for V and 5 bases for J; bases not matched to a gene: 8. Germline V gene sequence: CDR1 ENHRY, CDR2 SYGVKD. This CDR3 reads CAIRGLAGEFGDTQYF. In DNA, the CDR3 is TGTGCCATCAGAGGACTAGCGGGAGAGTTCGGAGATACGCAGTATTTT.

The CDR3 DNA reads TGTGCCAGCAGCTTCCACAGGGGAATGAACACTGAAGCTTTCTTT. This gives the protein CASSFHRGMNTEAFF. This chain connects TRBV9 to TRBJ1-1; 7 bases map to TRBD1. This CDR3 contains 15 residues. V trimming: 4 bases; J trimming: 0 bases; junction bases outside the gene matches: 6. Germline assignment: CDR1 SGDLS and CDR2 YYNGEE.

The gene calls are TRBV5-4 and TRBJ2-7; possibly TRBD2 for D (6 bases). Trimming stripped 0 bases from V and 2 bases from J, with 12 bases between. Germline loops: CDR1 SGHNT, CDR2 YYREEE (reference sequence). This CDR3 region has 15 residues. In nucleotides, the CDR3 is TGTGCCAGCAGCTTGGGATTAGCGGTAACCTACGAGCAGTACTTC. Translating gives CASSLGLAVTYEQYF.

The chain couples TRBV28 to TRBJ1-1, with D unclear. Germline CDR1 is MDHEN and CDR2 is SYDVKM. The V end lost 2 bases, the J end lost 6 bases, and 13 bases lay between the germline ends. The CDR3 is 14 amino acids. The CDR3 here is CASSLPGEWAEAFF. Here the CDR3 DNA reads TGTGCCAGCAGTTTACCCGGGGAGTGGGCTGAAGCTTTCTTT.

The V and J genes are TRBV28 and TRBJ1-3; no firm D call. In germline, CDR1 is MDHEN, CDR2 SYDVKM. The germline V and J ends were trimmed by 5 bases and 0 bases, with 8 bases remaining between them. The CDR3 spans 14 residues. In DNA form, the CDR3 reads TGTGCCAGCAGTGCCAGACTCTCTGGAAACACCATATATTTT. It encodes CASSARLSGNTIYF.

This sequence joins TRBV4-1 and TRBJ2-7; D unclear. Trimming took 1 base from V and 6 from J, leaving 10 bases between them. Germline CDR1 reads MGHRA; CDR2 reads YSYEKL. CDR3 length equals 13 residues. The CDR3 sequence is CASSQGLRVEQYF. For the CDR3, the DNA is TGCGCCAGCAGCCAAGGGTTGAGAGTCGAGCAGTACTTC.

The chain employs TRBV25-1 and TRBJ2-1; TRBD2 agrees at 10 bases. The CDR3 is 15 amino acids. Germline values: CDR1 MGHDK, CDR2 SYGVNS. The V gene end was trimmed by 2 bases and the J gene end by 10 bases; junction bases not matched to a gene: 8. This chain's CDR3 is CASSELGTSAQEQFF. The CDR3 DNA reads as TGTGCCAGCAGTGAACTCGGGACTAGCGCTCAAGAGCAGTTCTTC.

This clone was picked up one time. The DNA for the CDR3 is TGTGCCAGCAGTCTAACAGAGATTCGGCAGCCCCAGCATTTT. This codes for CASSLTEIRQPQHF. J is TRBJ1-5 and V is TRBV7-6; no clear D gene. The CDR3 has 14 amino acids. In germline, CDR1 is SGHVS, CDR2 FNYEAQ. Trimming pared 6 bases from V and 7 bases from J, leaving 16 bases between.

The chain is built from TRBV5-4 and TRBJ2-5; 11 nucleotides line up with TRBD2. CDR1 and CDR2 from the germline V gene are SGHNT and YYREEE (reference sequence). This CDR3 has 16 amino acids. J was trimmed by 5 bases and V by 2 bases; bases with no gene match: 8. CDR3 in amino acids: CASSFSLAGEGETQYF. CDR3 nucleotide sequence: TGTGCCAGCAGCTTTTCACTAGCGGGAGAGGGGGAGACCCAGTACTTC.

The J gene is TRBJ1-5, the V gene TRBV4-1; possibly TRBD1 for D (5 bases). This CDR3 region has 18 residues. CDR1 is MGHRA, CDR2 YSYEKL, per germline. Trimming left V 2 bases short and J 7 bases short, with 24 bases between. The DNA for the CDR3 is TGCGCCAGCAGCCAAATTTTTCGTCGGGGGAATATCGGGCAGCCCCAGCATTTT. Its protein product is CASSQIFRRGNIGQPQHF.

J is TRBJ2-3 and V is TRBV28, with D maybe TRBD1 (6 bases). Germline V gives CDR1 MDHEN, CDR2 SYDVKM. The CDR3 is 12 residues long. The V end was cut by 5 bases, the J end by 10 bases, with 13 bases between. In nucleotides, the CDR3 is TGTGCCAGCAGTGAACAGGGTTTAGCGCAGTATTTT. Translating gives CASSEQGLAQYF. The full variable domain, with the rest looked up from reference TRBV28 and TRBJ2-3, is DVKVTQSSRYLVKRTGEKVFLECVQDMDHENMFWYRQDPGLGLRLIYFSYDVKMKEKGDIPEGYSVSREKKERFSLILESASTNQTSMYLCASSEQGLAQYFGPGTRLTVL.

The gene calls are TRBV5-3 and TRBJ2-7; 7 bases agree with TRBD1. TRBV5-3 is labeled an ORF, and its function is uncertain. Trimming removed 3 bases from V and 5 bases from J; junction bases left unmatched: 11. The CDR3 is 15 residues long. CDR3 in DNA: TGTGCCAGAAGCTCACGGAAGGGGGCTAAGGACGAGCAGTACTTC. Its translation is CARSSRKGAKDEQYF.

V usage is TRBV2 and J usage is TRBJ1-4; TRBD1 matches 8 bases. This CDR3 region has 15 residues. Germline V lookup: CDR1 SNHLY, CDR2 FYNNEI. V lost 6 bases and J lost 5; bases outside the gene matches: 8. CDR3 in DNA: TGTGCCAGCAGGTCGGGACAGGTGGAAAATGAAAAACTGTTTTTT. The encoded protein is CASRSGQVENEKLFF.